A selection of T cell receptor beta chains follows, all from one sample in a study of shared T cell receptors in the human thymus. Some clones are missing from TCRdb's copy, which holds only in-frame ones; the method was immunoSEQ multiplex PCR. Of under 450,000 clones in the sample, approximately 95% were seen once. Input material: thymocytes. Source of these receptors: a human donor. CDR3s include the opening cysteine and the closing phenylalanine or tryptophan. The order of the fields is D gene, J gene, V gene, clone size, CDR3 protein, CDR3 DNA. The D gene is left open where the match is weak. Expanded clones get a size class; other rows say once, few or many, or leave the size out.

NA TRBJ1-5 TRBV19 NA CASSIYLRTENQPQHF TGTGCCAGTAGTATATACCTCCGGACAGAGAATCAGCCCCAGCATTTT
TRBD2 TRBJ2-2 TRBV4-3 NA CASSQDTSGRTGELFF TGCGCCAGCAGCCAGGATACTAGCGGGCGCACCGGGGAGCTGTTTTTT
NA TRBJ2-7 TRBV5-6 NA CASSAHTNSYEQYF TGTGCCAGCAGCGCGCACACCAACTCCTACGAGCAGTACTTC
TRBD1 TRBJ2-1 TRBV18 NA CASSPRQGNYNEQFF TGTGCCAGCTCACCACGACAGGGCAACTACAATGAGCAGTTCTTC
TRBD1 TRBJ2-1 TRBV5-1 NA CASSHRDRGGDEQFF TGCGCCAGCAGCCATAGGGACAGGGGTGGCGATGAGCAGTTCTTC
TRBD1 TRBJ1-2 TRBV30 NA CAWSAGTGYGYTF TGTGCCTGGAGCGCCGGGACAGGATATGGCTACACCTTC
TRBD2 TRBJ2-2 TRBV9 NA CASTLSTSGSTGELFF TGTGCCAGCACCCTATCGACTAGCGGGTCCACCGGGGAGCTGTTTTTT
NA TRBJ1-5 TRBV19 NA CASSIDRGGQSNQPQHF TGTGCCAGTAGTATAGATCGTGGGGGGCAAAGCAATCAGCCCCAGCATTTT
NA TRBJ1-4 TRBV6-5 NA CASSHFGFHEKLFF TGTGCCAGCAGCCATTTCGGGTTTCATGAAAAACTGTTTTTT
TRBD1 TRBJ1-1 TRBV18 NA CASSPGDRVATEAFF TGTGCCAGCTCACCAGGAGACAGGGTCGCCACTGAAGCTTTCTTT
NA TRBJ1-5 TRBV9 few CASSGGQESLGPQHF TGTGCCAGCAGCGGAGGCCAGGAGTCTCTCGGGCCCCAGCATTTT
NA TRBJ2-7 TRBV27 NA CASSRLLDHEQYF TGTGCCAGCAGTCGCCTATTGGACCACGAGCAGTACTTC
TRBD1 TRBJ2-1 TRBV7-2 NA CASSSGQGRLDEQFF TGTGCCAGCAGCTCGGGACAGGGGCGACTCGATGAGCAGTTCTTC
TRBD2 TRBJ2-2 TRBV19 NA CASSTPPSGRPGTGELFF TGTGCCAGTAGCACCCCCCCTAGCGGGAGGCCGGGCACCGGGGAGCTGTTTTTT
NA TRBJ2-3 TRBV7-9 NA CAKMQDSTDTQYF TGTGCCAAGATGCAGGACAGCACAGATACGCAGTATTTT
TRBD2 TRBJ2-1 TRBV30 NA CAWSVRGLADYNEQFF TGTGCCTGGAGTGTCCGAGGACTAGCGGATTACAATGAGCAGTTCTTC
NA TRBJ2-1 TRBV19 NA CASSISLDSKSSSYNEQFF TGTGCCAGTAGTATTTCTTTAGATTCAAAATCAAGCTCCTACAATGAGCAGTTCTTC
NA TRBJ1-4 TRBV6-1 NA CASSEAGLGGEEKLFF TGTGCCAGCAGTGAAGCGGGTCTAGGGGGAGAGGAAAAACTGTTTTTT
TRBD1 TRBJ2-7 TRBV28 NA CASSPPAGGSVQYF TGTGCCAGCAGTCCACCGGCAGGGGGCTCTGTGCAGTACTTC
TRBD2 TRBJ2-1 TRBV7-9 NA CASSRQRDPYNEQFF TGTGCCAGCAGCCGACAGCGGGACCCCTACAATGAGCAGTTCTTC